This T cell receptor beta chain was profiled in a study of blood T cell repertoires in COVID-19. Across the whole study: Samples taken during acute and convalescent COVID-19 were collected in the United States, Italy and Spain. PBMCs, B-cell-depleted T cells, or T cells were the source of the cDNA or gDNA that made up the material.

In the source study's methods: The assay estimated nucleated cells by amplifying reference gene primers. Assay used: immunoSEQ multiplex PCR; TCRdb lists only in-frame clones, some missing. V and J calls and clone size are those listed in that table; D and trimming were worked out from the DNA. This table holds tens of thousands of clones, more than 70% found once. V shed 7 bases and J shed 4 bases, with 19 bases lying between them. Looked up from germline, CDR1 is SQVTM and CDR2 is ANQGSEA. There are 14 residues in the CDR3. This receptor was identified in a man aged 45-65 years with acute or convalescent COVID-19. Sequencing used peripheral blood. The chain joins TRBV29-1 to TRBJ1-1; D may be TRBD1 (5 bases). CDR3 protein: CSAKQGGSGTEAFF. The CDR3 nucleotides are TGCAGCGCCAAGCAGGGTGGAAGTGGCACTGAAGCTTTCTTT.